Below are 27 T cell receptor beta chains sequenced from a single sample in a study of cytomegalovirus exposure and HLA in healthy donors. With 60 Vbeta and 13 Jbeta primers, the PCR was carried out. Clones were read by immunoSEQ multiplex PCR, and TCRdb kept only the in-frame ones, dropping some. Among 200,000 to 250,000 clones listed, approximately 90% were seen once. The source material was PBMCs. These receptors all stem from a woman between 18 and 29 years old in good health and CMV-seronegative.

This clone has only a few counts. The J gene is TRBJ2-1, the V gene TRBV7-6, with a possible D match to TRBD2 (5 bases). V was shortened by 5 bases and J by 0 bases, with 17 bases between the two germline ends. The CDR3 has 17 amino acids. Looked up from germline, CDR1 is SGHVS and CDR2 is FNYEAQ. CDR3 DNA: TGTGCCAGCAGCCCATACCACGGGATGAGCTCCTACAATGAGCAGTTCTTC. Translating gives CASSPYHGMSSYNEQFF.

This chain links TRBV4-1 with TRBJ1-4; 7 bases agree with TRBD1. V shed 0 bases, J shed 0 bases, and the junction held 4 bases outside the gene matches. This CDR3 has 17 amino acids. The germline CDR1 and CDR2 sequences are MGHRA and YSYEKL. CDR3 coding DNA: TGCGCCAGCAGCCAAGAGCGGACAGGCGCAACTAATGAAAAACTGTTTTTT. Encoded protein: CASSQERTGATNEKLFF.

The chain recombines TRBV7-2 with TRBJ2-1; weak D call: TRBD1 (6 bases). Germline V gene lookup returns CDR1 SGHTA and CDR2 FQGNSA. V lost 5 bases to trimming and J lost 10 bases, with 15 bases between them. There are 13 residues in the CDR3. CDR3 nucleotides: TGTGCCAGCAGCCTACGAGTTGGGACAGAGCAGTTCTTC. This codes for CASSLRVGTEQFF. The full variable domain, in which reference TRBV7-2 and TRBJ2-1 provide the parts outside the CDR3, is GAGVSQSPSNKVTEKGKDVELRCDPISGHTALYWYRQSLGQGLEFLIYFQGNSAPDKSGLPSDRFSAERTGGSVSTLTIQRTQQEDSAVYLCASSLRVGTEQFFGPGTRLTVL.

The V gene is TRBV5-4, the J gene TRBJ1-5; 11 nucleotides align to TRBD1. The CDR3 is 17 amino acids. The germline V gene encodes CDR1 SGHNT and CDR2 YYREEE (reference sequence). J was trimmed by 0 bases and V by 4 bases; bases with no gene match: 6. For the CDR3, the DNA is TGTGCCAGCAGCGTAGGACAGGGGGCAGGTAGCAATCAGCCCCAGCATTTT. Amino acids: CASSVGQGAGSNQPQHF.

This rearrangement joins TRBV27 to TRBJ1-3; D possibly corresponds to TRBD1 (5 bases). Germline V gives CDR1 MNHEY, CDR2 SMNVEV (reference sequence). Trimming took off 4 bases at V and 8 bases at J, with 12 bases between the two ends. The CDR3 has 13 amino acids. Here the CDR3 reads CASSSGKTDTIYF. CDR3 in DNA: TGTGCCAGCAGTTCAGGGAAGACGGACACCATATATTTT.

This clone appeared a few times. This chain joins TRBV6-5 and TRBJ1-2, with 8 bases identical to TRBD1. V trimming: 5 bases; J trimming: 8 bases; junction bases outside the gene matches: 10. From germline, CDR1 is MNHEY and CDR2 SVGAGI. This CDR3 comprises 14 residues. The CDR3 protein is CASSETGGPDGYTF. The CDR3 DNA reads TGTGCCAGCAGTGAAACAGGGGGGCCCGACGGCTACACCTTC.

The chain employs TRBV7-9 and TRBJ1-4; TRBD1 agrees at 7 bases. This CDR3 spans 15 amino acids. Germline-derived CDR1 and CDR2 are SEHNR and FQNEAQ (reference sequence). V lost 1 base to trimming and J lost 6 bases; unmatched junction nucleotides: 5. This CDR3 is CASSLGTGSYEKLFF. The CDR3 region has the DNA TGTGCCAGCAGCTTAGGGACAGGCTCCTATGAAAAACTGTTTTTT.

This sequence joins TRBV11-1 and TRBJ1-2; 9 bases align to TRBD1. J lost 8 bases, V lost 5 bases, and 15 bases had no gene match. This CDR3 is 16 amino acids long. Germline loops: CDR1 SGHAT, CDR2 FQDESV (reference sequence). The CDR3 reads CASSPIRTGDVRGYTF. As DNA, the CDR3 is TGTGCCAGCAGCCCTATCCGGACAGGGGACGTTCGGGGCTACACCTTC.

The chain employs TRBV30 and TRBJ1-5; 7 bases align to TRBD1. In germline, CDR1 is GTSNPN, CDR2 SVGIG (reference sequence). The CDR3 contains 17 residues. Trimming at V came to 1 base and at J to 2 bases, leaving 11 bases not matched to a gene. The CDR3 coding sequence is TGTGCCTGGAGTGCCTCTAAGACAGGGATTGGCAATCAGCCCCAGCATTTT. It codes for CAWSASKTGIGNQPQHF.

The chain uses TRBV18 and TRBJ2-7; D unclear. Germline V gives CDR1 KGHSH, CDR2 LQKENI. Deletions cut 3 bases from V and 6 bases from J, with 9 bases between. This CDR3 has 12 residues. CDR3 protein: CASSPMSGEQYF. CDR3 in DNA: TGTGCCAGCTCACCTATGTCGGGCGAGCAGTACTTC. The full variable domain, in which reference TRBV18 and TRBJ2-7 provide the parts outside the CDR3, is NAGVMQNPRHLVRRRGQEARLRCSPMKGHSHVYWYRQLPEEGLKFMVYLQKENIIDESGMPKERFSAEFPKEGPSILRIQQVVRGDSAAYFCASSPMSGEQYFGPGTRLTVT.

About this clone itself: The junction departs from the called germline gene at one end, perhaps through a read error. The same CDR3 can be traced to other DNA sequences in this sample. In DNA, the CDR3 is TGCGCCAGCAGTGAGGGACAGGGTCATAAGTACGAGCAGTACTTC. Its translation: CASSEGQGHKYEQYF. The V gene is TRBV6-1, the J gene TRBJ2-7; the match to TRBD1 covers 9 bases. The CDR3 runs to 15 residues. Germline values: CDR1 MNHNS, CDR2 SASEGT.

This clone was seen only once. The rearrangement joins TRBV7-8 to TRBJ2-5, with 7 bases aligning to TRBD1. The length of the CDR3 is 13 residues. The germline V gene encodes CDR1 SGHVS and CDR2 FQNEAQ. V shed 5 bases, J shed 5 bases, and the junction held 5 bases outside the gene matches. The CDR3 here is CASSVDRVETQYF. The CDR3 DNA reads as TGTGCCAGCAGCGTAGACAGGGTTGAGACCCAGTACTTC.

The DNA for the CDR3 is TGCGCCAGCAGCGCGGACAGGGAGGGCGAAAAACTGTTTTTT. This translates into CASSADREGEKLFF. The chain employs TRBV5-1 and TRBJ1-4, with 8 bases fitting TRBD1. The CDR3 is 14 amino acids. Germline V gene data show CDR1 as SGHRS and CDR2 as YFSETQ. The J segment lost 8 bases and the V segment lost 4 bases, leaving 7 bases of the junction unmatched. The variable domain in full, with the rest retrieved from reference TRBV5-1 and TRBJ1-4, is KAGVTQTPRYLIKTRGQQVTLSCSPISGHRSVSWYQQTPGQGLQFLFEYFSETQRNKGNFPGRFSGRQFSNSRSEMNVSTLELGDSALYLCASSADREGEKLFFGSGTQLSVL.

The chain joins TRBV5-1 to TRBJ2-3; 7 bases agree with TRBD1. CDR3 length equals 13 residues. With 4 bases clipped from V and 4 bases from J, the junction kept 3 bases outside the gene matches. Germline V CDR1 and CDR2: SGHRS, YFSETQ. The CDR3 loop is CASSMGQSDTQYF. The CDR3 DNA sequence: TGCGCCAGCAGCATGGGACAGTCAGATACGCAGTATTTT.

A single count supports this clone. J is TRBJ1-5 and V is TRBV18; 7 nucleotides align to TRBD1. V shed 4 bases, J shed 2 bases, and the junction held 2 bases outside the gene matches. This CDR3 region has 14 residues. Germline values: CDR1 KGHSH, CDR2 LQKENI. CDR3 nucleotide sequence: TGTGCCAGCTCACGCGGACAGGGCAATCAGCCCCAGCATTTT. Translated, it gives CASSRGQGNQPQHF. Together with reference TRBV18 and TRBJ1-5, the CDR3 gives the full variable domain: NAGVMQNPRHLVRRRGQEARLRCSPMKGHSHVYWYRQLPEEGLKFMVYLQKENIIDESGMPKERFSAEFPKEGPSILRIQQVVRGDSAAYFCASSRGQGNQPQHFGDGTRLSIL.

The chain joins TRBV4-1 to TRBJ1-1; TRBD1 might be the D (5 bases). This CDR3 has 14 residues. The germline CDR1 and CDR2 sequences are MGHRA and YSYEKL. V lost 6 bases, J lost 3 bases, and 14 bases lay in between. CDR3: CASSLRARDTEAFF. The CDR3 coding sequence is TGCGCCAGCAGTCTCAGGGCCCGAGACACTGAAGCTTTCTTT.

J is TRBJ1-4 and V is TRBV25-1; TRBD1 agrees at 10 bases. V shed 1 base and J 6 bases; nucleotides not matched to a gene: 2. CDR1 and CDR2 (germline): MGHDK, SYGVNS. The CDR3 is 15 amino acids. CDR3 sequence (DNA): TGTGCCAGCAGTGAATTGGGGACAGGGGATGAAAAACTGTTTTTT. It encodes CASSELGTGDEKLFF. Full variable domain (remainder filled in from reference TRBV25-1 and TRBJ1-4): EADIYQTPRYLVIGTGKKITLECSQTMGHDKMYWYQQDPGMELHLIHYSYGVNSTEKGDLSSESTVSRIRTEHFPLTLESARPSHTSQYLCASSELGTGDEKLFFGSGTQLSVL.

The chain carries TRBV7-2 and TRBJ2-5, with 12 nucleotides matching TRBD1. The CDR3 spans 15 residues. Germline V lookup: CDR1 SGHTA, CDR2 FQGNSA. V lost 4 bases to trimming and J lost 7 bases; unmatched junction nucleotides: 7. The CDR3 loop reads CASSSTGQGAGTQYF. In nucleotides, the CDR3 is TGTGCCAGCAGCTCGACGGGACAGGGGGCAGGGACCCAGTACTTC.

V gene TRBV5-1 combines with J gene TRBJ2-7; possible D gene TRBD2, 6 bases. The CDR3 consists of 14 residues. Germline assignment: CDR1 SGHRS and CDR2 YFSETQ. V dropped 0 bases and J dropped 2 bases, with 9 bases sitting between them. The CDR3 reads CASSLGTTTYEQYF. CDR3 in DNA: TGCGCCAGCAGCTTGGGGACTACCACCTACGAGCAGTACTTC. Filled out from reference TRBV5-1 and TRBJ2-7, the complete variable domain reads KAGVTQTPRYLIKTRGQQVTLSCSPISGHRSVSWYQQTPGQGLQFLFEYFSETQRNKGNFPGRFSGRQFSNSRSEMNVSTLELGDSALYLCASSLGTTTYEQYFGPGTRLTVT.

The V gene is TRBV5-1, the J gene TRBJ1-2; the match to TRBD1 covers 8 bases. From germline, CDR1 is SGHRS and CDR2 YFSETQ. The J segment lost 4 bases and the V segment lost 5 bases, leaving 4 bases of the junction unmatched. There are 13 residues in the CDR3. The CDR3 DNA reads as TGCGCCAGCAGTATCGGGACAGGCTATGGCTACACCTTC. It translates to CASSIGTGYGYTF.

The chain links TRBV7-8 to TRBJ2-5, with 9 bases aligning to TRBD1. Germline trimming cut 5 bases from V and 6 bases from J; bases unmatched to any gene: 4. This CDR3 has 13 amino acids. CDR1 SGHVS and CDR2 FQNEAQ come from the germline V gene. In DNA, the CDR3 is TGTGCCAGCAGCCCCGACAGGGGGAAGACCCAGTACTTC. Translation: CASSPDRGKTQYF.

The chain is built from TRBV25-1 and TRBJ1-2; 8 bases are a match to TRBD1. V dropped 5 bases and J dropped 5; count of bases not matched to a gene: 16. The CDR3 has 17 residues. Germline V gives CDR1 MGHDK, CDR2 SYGVNS. The CDR3, as DNA: TGTGCCAGCAGTCCCGGGACAGGCAATCCGGGGGGTTATGGCTACACCTTC. Translated, it gives CASSPGTGNPGGYGYTF.

This clone was seen only a few times. The gene calls are TRBV23-1 and TRBJ2-5, with a possible D match to TRBD2 (5 bases). TRBV23-1 is placed among ORFs of uncertain function. Between the trimmed V and J ends, which lost 4 bases and 0 bases, there was a span of 24 bases. The CDR3 loop spans 19 amino acids. CDR3 sequence reads: CASSRTAGGSETYQETQYF. For the CDR3, the DNA is TGCGCCAGCAGTCGCACGGCCGGCGGGTCGGAGACGTACCAAGAGACCCAGTACTTC.

This clone came up once. The CDR3 loop reads CASSSGGGGTGANVLTF. DNA of the CDR3: TGTGCCAGCAGCTCAGGGGGCGGAGGTACTGGGGCCAACGTCCTGACTTTC. The J gene is TRBJ2-6, the V gene TRBV5-4; 8 nucleotides line up with TRBD1. The CDR3 sequence is 17 residues long. V was clipped by 3 bases and J by 2 bases; unmatched bases: 7. The germline CDR1 and CDR2 sequences are SGHNT and YYREEE (reference sequence). The full variable domain, its missing parts supplied by reference TRBV5-4 and TRBJ2-6, is ETGVTQSPTHLIKTRGQQVTLRCSSQSGHNTVSWYQQALGQGPQFIFQYYREEENGRGNFPPRFSGLQFPNYSSELNVNALELDDSALYLCASSSGGGGTGANVLTFGAGSRLTVL.

The chain is built from TRBV10-2 and TRBJ1-5, with D perhaps matching TRBD1 (6 bases). Germline CDR1 reads WSHSY; CDR2 reads SAAADI. The CDR3 consists of 14 residues. Trimming cost V 2 bases and J 6 bases, with 11 bases left between them. DNA of the CDR3: TGCGCCAGCAGTGAGGGGAGGGGGTTTCAGCCCCAGCATTTT. Its protein is CASSEGRGFQPQHF.

V usage is TRBV27 and J usage is TRBJ2-2; D not resolved. The CDR3 runs to 14 residues. The germline V gene encodes CDR1 MNHEY and CDR2 SMNVEV (reference sequence). V lost 3 bases, J lost 6 bases, and 11 bases lay in between. The CDR3 nucleotides are TGTGCCAGCAGTTTCCGCAGGCGATCCGGGGAGCTGTTTTTT. It codes for CASSFRRRSGELFF.

The chain combines TRBV2 with TRBJ2-1, with TRBD1 as a possible D gene (6 bases). The CDR3 is 15 amino acids. Per germline, CDR1 SNHLY and CDR2 FYNNEI. The V and J ends lost 3 bases and 5 bases respectively, with 14 bases between them. The CDR3 spells CASSDTRTANNEQFF. CDR3 bases: TGTGCCAGCAGTGACACGAGGACAGCTAACAATGAGCAGTTCTTC.